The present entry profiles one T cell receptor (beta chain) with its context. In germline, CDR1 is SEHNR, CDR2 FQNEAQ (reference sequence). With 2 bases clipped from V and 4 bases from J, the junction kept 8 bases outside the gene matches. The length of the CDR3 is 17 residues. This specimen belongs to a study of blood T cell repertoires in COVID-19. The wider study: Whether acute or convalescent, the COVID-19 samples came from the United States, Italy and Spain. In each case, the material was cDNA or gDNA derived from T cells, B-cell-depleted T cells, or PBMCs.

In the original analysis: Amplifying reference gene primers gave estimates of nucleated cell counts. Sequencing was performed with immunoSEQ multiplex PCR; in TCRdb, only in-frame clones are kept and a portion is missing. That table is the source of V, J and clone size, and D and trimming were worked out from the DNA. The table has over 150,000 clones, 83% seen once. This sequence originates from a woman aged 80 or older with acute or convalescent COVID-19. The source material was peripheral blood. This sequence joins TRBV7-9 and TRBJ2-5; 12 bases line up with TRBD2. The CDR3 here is CASSLRLAGGQRETQYF. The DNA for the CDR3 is TGTGCCAGCAGCTTACGCCTAGCGGGGGGGCAACGAGAGACCCAGTACTTC.